This TCR beta chain derives from a study of CD8 T cells in ankylosing spondylitis. Overall study results and limits: It was reported that disease-linked clones were significantly enriched in matched ankylosing spondylitis synovial fluid.

This clonotype was counted many times. Its specificity is not known. From the 5' RACE reads, TCRdb called clonotypes with MiXCR, one entry per CDR3 protein. The sample has more than 150,000 distinct CDR3 sequences, 15% to 20% seen once. CDR1 is SGHTA, CDR2 FQGNSA, per germline. The CDR3 extends over 17 amino acids. V lost 5 bases and J lost 4; bases outside the gene matches: 14. The TCR comes from a male donor aged 10-30 years with ankylosing spondylitis or in good health (not recorded which). V gene TRBV7-2 combines with J gene TRBJ2-5; 9 bases align to TRBD1. Sequencing used blood, either unsorted or a sorted T cell fraction (not recorded which). This chain's CDR3 is CASSLPTRQGVRETQYF. CDR3 in DNA: TGTGCCAGCAGCCTACCAACTCGACAGGGGGTGAGAGAGACCCAGTACTTC.